The 16 T cell receptor beta chains presented below share a single source sample, sequenced in a study of Ad26.COV2.S vaccination and SARS-CoV-2 variants. Treatment specified: some 19 received Ad26.COV2.S at low or high dose, single or two shots; five or six received placebo; per-sample allocation not given. Specimens were obtained on day 63 following the first vaccine or placebo injection. Repertoires were generated with immunoSEQ multiplex PCR, while TCRdb's copy carries only in-frame clones and drops some. The sample includes around 300,000 clones, about 87% of them seen just once. This material consisted of peripheral blood, taken in a trial of Ad26.COV2.S vaccine versus placebo. These receptors all come from a person between 18 and 59 years old who received the Ad26.COV2.S COVID-19 vaccine or a placebo.

The chain uses TRBV5-1 and TRBJ2-3; D may be TRBD2 (6 bases). CDR1 and CDR2 (germline): SGHRS, YFSETQ. V gave up 5 bases and J gave up 2 bases, with 18 bases separating them. The CDR3 is 16 amino acids. The DNA for the CDR3 is TGCGCCAGCAGTCCCGGGAGCGCGATCTTCACAGATACGCAGTATTTT. This encodes CASSPGSAIFTDTQYF.

V and J are TRBV7-2 and TRBJ1-2, with D uncertain. Germline V gives CDR1 SGHTA, CDR2 FQGNSA. The CDR3 extends over 15 amino acids. Trimming took off 1 base at V and 0 bases at J, with 9 bases between the two ends. CDR3 amino acids: CASSLDPRANYGYTF. CDR3 sequence (DNA): TGTGCCAGCAGCTTAGATCCGCGTGCTAACTATGGCTACACCTTC.

DNA for the CDR3: TGTGCCAGCAGCCTACAGGGGGGTAGCAATCAGCCCCAGCATTTT. This gives the protein CASSLQGGSNQPQHF. This chain links TRBV5-4 with TRBJ1-5, with TRBD1 matching over 8 bases. Germline V gives CDR1 SGHNT, CDR2 YYREEE (reference sequence). Trimming cost V 4 bases and J 0 bases; bases outside gene matches: 3. This CDR3 has 15 amino acids.

Concerning this clone: Additional DNA sequences in this sample encode the identical CDR3. J is TRBJ2-7 and V is TRBV9; unclear D gene. This CDR3 has 11 amino acids. The V gene's germline CDR1 is SGDLS and CDR2 YYNGEE. V was pared by 0 bases and J by 4 bases, with 2 bases between. CDR3 amino acids: CASSVGYEQYF. The CDR3 DNA is TGTGCCAGCAGCGTAGGGTACGAGCAGTACTTC.

DNA of the CDR3: TGTGCCAGCAGCTTAGGAAGGGGTTTCCAAGAGACCCAGTACTTC. Its translation: CASSLGRGFQETQYF. J is TRBJ2-5 and V is TRBV7-7, with D possibly matching TRBD1 (5 bases). V was clipped by 1 base and J by 1 base, with 10 bases between them. CDR3 length: 15 amino acids. Per germline, CDR1 SSHAT and CDR2 FNYEAQ (reference sequence). Combining the CDR3 with reference TRBV7-7 and TRBJ2-5 gives the whole variable domain GAGVSQSPRYKVTKRGQDVTLRCDPISSHATLYWYQQALGQGPEFLTYFNYEAQPDKSGLPSDRFSAERPEGSISTLTIQRTEQRDSAMYRCASSLGRGFQETQYFGPGTRLLVL.

The count of this clone is one. Written as DNA, the CDR3 is TGTGCCAGCAGCCAAGATGGGCGGGTAGGAGAGACCCAGTACTTC. As protein: CASSQDGRVGETQYF. This chain joins TRBV3-1 (or the pseudogene TRBV3-2) and TRBJ2-5; a possible D gene is TRBD2 (5 bases). The CDR3 is made up of 15 amino acids. V lost 0 bases and J lost 4, with 12 bases in between. Germline CDR1 reads LGHDT; CDR2 reads YNNKEL (reference sequence).

V is TRBV11-2 and J is TRBJ2-7; TRBD1 aligns across 8 bases. The CDR3 covers 14 residues. CDR1 is SGHAT and CDR2 is FQNNGV in the germline V gene. The V and J ends lost 3 bases and 2 bases, in that order; junction bases with no gene match: 3. CDR3 in amino acids: CASSFGQGTYEQYF. The DNA of the CDR3 is TGTGCCAGCAGCTTCGGACAGGGTACCTACGAGCAGTACTTC.

CDR3 protein: CASSSQGVQETQYF. In DNA form, the CDR3 reads TGCGCCAGCAGCTCTCAGGGAGTTCAGGAGACCCAGTACTTC. The chain carries TRBV5-1 and TRBJ2-5, with D tentatively TRBD1 or TRBD2 (5 bases each). Germline-derived CDR1 and CDR2 are SGHRS and YFSETQ. Trimming removed 3 bases from V and 5 bases from J, with 14 bases in between. The length of the CDR3 is 14 residues.

The rearrangement joins TRBV28 to TRBJ1-1; D uncertain. Trimming removed 3 bases from V and 1 base from J, with 12 bases in between. Germline CDR1 is MDHEN and CDR2 is SYDVKM. This CDR3 is built from 15 residues. Here the CDR3 reads CASSFSGGKNTEAFF. The CDR3 coding sequence is TGTGCCAGCAGTTTTAGCGGAGGGAAGAACACTGAAGCTTTCTTT.

The V gene is TRBV20-1, the J gene TRBJ2-7; no firm D call. This CDR3 is built from 10 residues. CDR1 DFQATT and CDR2 SNEGSKA come from the germline V gene (reference sequence). V was cut by 8 bases and J by 4 bases, with 9 bases left in between. The DNA of the CDR3 is TGCAGTCCCCAATGGTACGAGCAGTACTTC. It yields the protein CSPQWYEQYF.

This chain joins TRBV27 and TRBJ2-5; D may match TRBD1 or TRBD2 (5 bases each). The CDR3 runs 15 residues. Germline loops: CDR1 MNHEY, CDR2 SMNVEV (reference sequence). With 10 bases removed from V and 4 bases from J, the gap between germline ends came to 22 bases. The CDR3 DNA follows: TGTGCCACCAAACGGCAGGGAAGGGGAGTAGAGACCCAGTACTTC. This codes for CATKRQGRGVETQYF.

This rearrangement joins TRBV5-4 to TRBJ2-7; TRBD2 aligns across 14 bases. The CDR3 has 16 residues. V lost 4 bases and J lost 3; bases outside the gene matches: 6. Per germline, CDR1 SGHNT and CDR2 YYREEE (reference sequence). This chain's CDR3 is CASSPGTSGRVYEQYF. In nucleotides, the CDR3 is TGTGCCAGCAGCCCGGGGACTAGCGGGAGAGTCTACGAGCAGTACTTC.

The chain employs TRBV13 and TRBJ1-2, with D hard to call. The V and J ends lost 2 bases and 3 bases respectively, with 10 bases between them. CDR3 size: 14 residues. The germline V gene encodes CDR1 PRHDT and CDR2 FYEKMQ (reference sequence). CDR3 coding DNA: TGTGCCAGCAGCTTATCCGGGGTGGACTATGGCTACACCTTC. Its translation is CASSLSGVDYGYTF.

V and J are TRBV7-2 and TRBJ1-2; D is uncertain. V dropped 1 base and J dropped 8 bases, with 17 bases sitting between them. Germline values: CDR1 SGHTA, CDR2 FQGNSA. This CDR3 comprises 15 residues. This CDR3 is CASSLGFGDVGGYTF. CDR3 nucleotides: TGTGCCAGCAGCTTAGGGTTTGGGGATGTGGGAGGCTACACCTTC.

Turning to this clone: The identical CDR3 is also encoded by other nucleotide sequences in the sample. The chain employs TRBV5-4 and TRBJ2-1, with D perhaps being TRBD1 or TRBD2 (6 bases each). This CDR3 spans 16 amino acids. The ends were cut back, 0 bases at V and 0 bases at J, with 10 bases in the middle. In germline, CDR1 is SGHNT, CDR2 YYREEE (reference sequence). This CDR3 reads CASSLGGASSYNEQFF. In nucleotides, the CDR3 is TGTGCCAGCAGCTTGGGGGGGGCGAGCTCCTACAATGAGCAGTTCTTC.

This chain connects TRBV13 to TRBJ1-1; 7 bases are shared with TRBD1. The CDR3 spans 15 residues. Germline V gene lookup returns CDR1 PRHDT and CDR2 FYEKMQ (reference sequence). Trimming cost V 7 bases and J 0 bases; bases outside gene matches: 8. CDR3 amino acids: CASNRKDRMNTEAFF. DNA for the CDR3: TGTGCCAGCAACCGCAAGGACAGGATGAACACTGAAGCTTTCTTT. Filled out from reference TRBV13 and TRBJ1-1, the complete variable domain reads AAGVIQSPRHLIKEKRETATLKCYPIPRHDTVYWYQQGPGQDPQFLISFYEKMQSDKGSIPDRFSAQQFSDYHSELNMSSLELGDSALYFCASNRKDRMNTEAFFGQGTRLTVV.